These T cell receptor beta chains were read from a single sample in a study. Each CDR3 protein is one row after TCRdb ran MiXCR on the 5' RACE reads. The sample lists around 50,000 distinct CDR3 sequences, approximately 17% seen once, with approximately 2.3% in the top ten. What was sequenced was naive CD4+ T cells sorted from blood. The receptor source for this set is a female donor with breast cancer. CDR3s include the opening cysteine and the closing phenylalanine or tryptophan. The order of the fields is J gene, V gene, clone size, D gene, CDR3 DNA, CDR3 protein. The D gene is left open where the match is weak. Rows may omit the clone size; those that give it use once, few, many or a size class.

J gene: TRBJ1-6; V gene: TRBV20-1; clone size: -; D gene: TRBD1; CDR3 DNA: TGCAGTGCTGATCCCGGGACAGATGATAATTCGCCCCTCCACTTT; CDR3 protein: CSADPGTDDNSPLHF
J gene: TRBJ2-1; V gene: TRBV11-2; clone size: few; D gene: TRBD2; CDR3 DNA: TGTGCCAGCAGCTTAGATCGGTCTAGCGGGAGTCGTGAGCAGTTCTTC; CDR3 protein: CASSLDRSSGSREQFF
J gene: TRBJ1-6; V gene: TRBV30; clone size: few; D gene: TRBD1; CDR3 DNA: TGTGCCTGGAGTTTAGGGACAGAAAATTCACCCCTCCACTTT; CDR3 protein: CAWSLGTENSPLHF
J gene: TRBJ2-7; V gene: TRBV12-3/TRBV12-4; clone size: many; D gene: TRBD1; CDR3 DNA: TGTGCCAGTAAAGACGGGACAGGGTACGAGCAGTACTTC; CDR3 protein: CASKDGTGYEQYF
J gene: TRBJ2-3; V gene: TRBV7-2; clone size: few; D gene: -; CDR3 DNA: TGTGCCAGCAGCTTAGTAGACTCTAGCACAGATACGCAGTATTTT; CDR3 protein: CASSLVDSSTDTQYF
J gene: TRBJ1-5; V gene: TRBV10-2; clone size: -; D gene: -; CDR3 DNA: TGCGCCAGCTCAAGTCGACAGGACAGAAACCAAAATCTTCTCTGGAATCAGCCCCAGCATTTT; CDR3 protein: CASSSRQDRNQNLLWNQPQHF
J gene: TRBJ2-7; V gene: TRBV20-1; clone size: many; D gene: -; CDR3 DNA: TGCAGTGCTAGAGATTCTGGGCTAGCGAGTGAGCAGTACTTC; CDR3 protein: CSARDSGLASEQYF
J gene: TRBJ2-7; V gene: TRBV5-1; clone size: -; D gene: TRBD2; CDR3 DNA: TGCGCCAGCAGACTAGCGGGAGAGCACGAGCAGTACTTC; CDR3 protein: CASRLAGEHEQYF
J gene: TRBJ2-3; V gene: TRBV12-3/TRBV12-4; clone size: few; D gene: -; CDR3 DNA: TGTGCCAGCAGTCTAGGACCCTTAGGGACGCAGTATTTT; CDR3 protein: CASSLGPLGTQYF
J gene: TRBJ2-5; V gene: TRBV6-5; clone size: -; D gene: TRBD2; CDR3 DNA: TGTGCCAGCAGTCCCACTAGCGGGAAATGGGAGACCCAGTACTTC; CDR3 protein: CASSPTSGKWETQYF
J gene: TRBJ1-5; V gene: TRBV11-2; clone size: few; D gene: -; CDR3 DNA: TGTGCCAGCAGCTTAGATCATGGGCAGCCCCAGCATTTT; CDR3 protein: CASSLDHGQPQHF
J gene: TRBJ1-6; V gene: TRBV6-5; clone size: many; D gene: -; CDR3 DNA: TGTGCCAGCGGCTCCACGAGCTATAATTCACCCCTCCACTTT; CDR3 protein: CASGSTSYNSPLHF
J gene: TRBJ2-1; V gene: TRBV5-1; clone size: -; D gene: TRBD1; CDR3 DNA: TGCGCCAGCAGCCCGGGACAGTTTTCCTACAATGAGCAGTTCTTC; CDR3 protein: CASSPGQFSYNEQFF
J gene: TRBJ2-7; V gene: TRBV5-1; clone size: many; D gene: -; CDR3 DNA: TGCGCCAGCAGGGATCTCTACGAGCAGTACTTC; CDR3 protein: CASRDLYEQYF
J gene: TRBJ2-3; V gene: TRBV20-1; clone size: -; D gene: -; CDR3 DNA: TGCAGTGCTAGACTGGCAGGGAGTCACAGAGTGCCGACAGATACGCGGTATTTT; CDR3 protein: CSARLAGSHRVPTDTRYF
J gene: TRBJ2-1; V gene: TRBV6-6; clone size: -; D gene: -; CDR3 DNA: TGTGCCAGCACCTCAGGGGGGCCCGGGTACAATGAGCAGTTCTTC; CDR3 protein: CASTSGGPGYNEQFF
J gene: TRBJ2-3; V gene: TRBV5-1; clone size: many; D gene: TRBD1; CDR3 DNA: TGCGCCAGCAGCTACGGCAGGGGGACAACTAGCACAGATACGCAGTATTTT; CDR3 protein: CASSYGRGTTSTDTQYF
J gene: TRBJ1-5; V gene: TRBV18; clone size: -; D gene: -; CDR3 DNA: TGTGCCAGCCAAGCGGATTCCAATCAGCCCCAGCATTTT; CDR3 protein: CASQADSNQPQHF
J gene: TRBJ1-3; V gene: TRBV29-1; clone size: many; D gene: TRBD1; CDR3 DNA: TGCAGCGCCAGAAGGGGGCCTGGAAACACCATATATTTT; CDR3 protein: CSARRGPGNTIYF
J gene: TRBJ1-2; V gene: TRBV6-1; clone size: -; D gene: TRBD1; CDR3 DNA: TGTGCCAGCACTAAAACCGGACAGGGCTATGGCTACACCTTC; CDR3 protein: CASTKTGQGYGYTF
J gene: TRBJ2-3; V gene: TRBV5-1; clone size: many; D gene: TRBD2; CDR3 DNA: TGCGCCAGCCGACTAGCGGAGAAAGATACGCAGTATTTT; CDR3 protein: CASRLAEKDTQYF
J gene: TRBJ1-5; V gene: TRBV29-1; clone size: many; D gene: -; CDR3 DNA: TGCAGCGTTGAGGTCGCGAGCAATCAGCCCCAGCATTTT; CDR3 protein: CSVEVASNQPQHF
J gene: TRBJ2-1; V gene: TRBV28; clone size: -; D gene: TRBD1; CDR3 DNA: TGTGCCAGCAGTCCGTCGACAGGGGGAATCTACAATGAGCAGTTCTTC; CDR3 protein: CASSPSTGGIYNEQFF
J gene: TRBJ2-7; V gene: TRBV7-9; clone size: few; D gene: -; CDR3 DNA: TGTGCCAGCAGCCCGGACAGCTTCAAAACCTACGAGCAGTACTTC; CDR3 protein: CASSPDSFKTYEQYF
J gene: TRBJ1-6; V gene: TRBV4-1; clone size: many; D gene: -; CDR3 DNA: TGCGCCAGCAGCCAAGGGTTGGCAGGGGATTCACCCCTCCACTTT; CDR3 protein: CASSQGLAGDSPLHF
J gene: TRBJ2-7; V gene: TRBV30; clone size: few; D gene: TRBD1; CDR3 DNA: TGTGCCTGGAGTGTACAGGGACAGGGCGATAAGCAGTACTTC; CDR3 protein: CAWSVQGQGDKQYF
J gene: TRBJ2-1; V gene: TRBV21-1; clone size: -; D gene: -; CDR3 DNA: TGTGCCAGCAGCAATGGGACAGGTTACAATGAGCAGTTCTTC; CDR3 protein: CASSNGTGYNEQFF
J gene: TRBJ2-3; V gene: TRBV6-2/TRBV6-3; clone size: many; D gene: TRBD2; CDR3 DNA: TGTGCCAGCAGTTACCCAGGACTAGCGGGAGCAGATACGCAGTATTTT; CDR3 protein: CASSYPGLAGADTQYF
J gene: TRBJ1-4; V gene: TRBV20-1; clone size: few; D gene: TRBD1; CDR3 DNA: TGCAGTGCCAGGGACAGGGGAAATGAAAAACTGTTTTTT; CDR3 protein: CSARDRGNEKLFF
J gene: TRBJ1-2; V gene: TRBV28; clone size: many; D gene: -; CDR3 DNA: TGTGCCAGCAGCCCCGCAACGGGGGGCGGCTACACCTTC; CDR3 protein: CASSPATGGGYTF
J gene: TRBJ2-2; V gene: TRBV7-3; clone size: -; D gene: TRBD2; CDR3 DNA: TGTGCCAGCAGCCCAGACGGACTAGCGGGAGCTGCCGGGGAGCTGTTTTTT; CDR3 protein: CASSPDGLAGAAGELFF
J gene: TRBJ2-5; V gene: TRBV29-1; clone size: -; D gene: TRBD1; CDR3 DNA: TGCAGCGTGGGACAGAGGTTTAAAGAGACCCAGTACTTC; CDR3 protein: CSVGQRFKETQYF
J gene: TRBJ2-7; V gene: TRBV18; clone size: -; D gene: TRBD2; CDR3 DNA: TGTGCCAGCTCCGCTAGCGGGAGATCCTACGAGCAGTACTTC; CDR3 protein: CASSASGRSYEQYF
J gene: TRBJ2-1; V gene: TRBV28; clone size: few; D gene: TRBD1; CDR3 DNA: TGTGCCAGCAGTTCTTGGACAGGGGGACACAATGAGCAGTTCTTC; CDR3 protein: CASSSWTGGHNEQFF
J gene: TRBJ2-5; V gene: TRBV20-1; clone size: many; D gene: -; CDR3 DNA: TGCAGTGCCCTTGTCAATGGGGAGACCCAGTACTTC; CDR3 protein: CSALVNGETQYF
J gene: TRBJ1-2; V gene: TRBV5-1; clone size: many; D gene: TRBD1; CDR3 DNA: TGCGCCAGCAGCTTGGGGCAGGGGGCAGGTGGCTACACCTTC; CDR3 protein: CASSLGQGAGGYTF
J gene: TRBJ1-2; V gene: TRBV7-2; clone size: few; D gene: -; CDR3 DNA: TGTGCCAGCAGCTTAGGTGGAGGGGACCGGAATGGCTACACCTTC; CDR3 protein: CASSLGGGDRNGYTF
J gene: TRBJ1-1; V gene: TRBV7-2; clone size: few; D gene: -; CDR3 DNA: TGTGCCAGCAGCTTCACAGCACGGATTGAAGCTTTCTTT; CDR3 protein: CASSFTARIEAFF
J gene: TRBJ1-2; V gene: TRBV20-1; clone size: many; D gene: TRBD1; CDR3 DNA: TGCAGTGCCAGGCAAGGACAGGCTAACTATGGCTACACCTTC; CDR3 protein: CSARQGQANYGYTF
J gene: TRBJ1-3; V gene: TRBV12-3/TRBV12-4; clone size: -; D gene: -; CDR3 DNA: TGTGTCAGCAGTTTAGCAGGTGGAAACACCATATATTTT; CDR3 protein: CVSSLAGGNTIYF
J gene: TRBJ2-7; V gene: TRBV7-9; clone size: -; D gene: -; CDR3 DNA: TGTGCCAGCAGCTTAAGTCAGATTCGGGGCTACGAGCAGTACTTC; CDR3 protein: CASSLSQIRGYEQYF
J gene: TRBJ1-4; V gene: TRBV7-2; clone size: few; D gene: -; CDR3 DNA: TGTGCCAGCAGCTTGCAGGCCAATGAAAAACTGTTTTTT; CDR3 protein: CASSLQANEKLFF
J gene: TRBJ1-4; V gene: TRBV4-1; clone size: few; D gene: -; CDR3 DNA: TGCGCCAGCAGCCAATTGAATACACGGGGGAATGAAAAACTGTTTTTT; CDR3 protein: CASSQLNTRGNEKLFF
J gene: TRBJ2-2; V gene: TRBV28; clone size: -; D gene: TRBD2; CDR3 DNA: TGTGCCAGCAGTTTAAACCTAGCGGGAGCCGGGGAGCTGTTTTTT; CDR3 protein: CASSLNLAGAGELFF
J gene: TRBJ2-7; V gene: TRBV28; clone size: many; D gene: -; CDR3 DNA: TGTGCCAGCAGTTTAGGCAGTACCTACGAGCAGTACTTC; CDR3 protein: CASSLGSTYEQYF
J gene: TRBJ1-2; V gene: TRBV20-1; clone size: few; D gene: -; CDR3 DNA: TGCAGTGCTAGACAGGCTTCCTATGGCTACACCTTC; CDR3 protein: CSARQASYGYTF
J gene: TRBJ1-2; V gene: TRBV18; clone size: few; D gene: -; CDR3 DNA: TGTGCCAGCTCACAGGGTATGGGACATCCCGCCTTC; CDR3 protein: CASSQGMGHPAF
J gene: TRBJ2-7; V gene: TRBV20-1; clone size: few; D gene: TRBD2; CDR3 DNA: TGCAGTGCTAGAGTTGGGCCGGGACTACAGTCCTACGAGCAGTACTTC; CDR3 protein: CSARVGPGLQSYEQYF
J gene: TRBJ2-1; V gene: TRBV2; clone size: few; D gene: TRBD2; CDR3 DNA: TGTGCCAGCAGTGAAGGGATAGCGGGTGACAATGAGCAGTTCTTC; CDR3 protein: CASSEGIAGDNEQFF
J gene: TRBJ2-1; V gene: TRBV5-1; clone size: few; D gene: -; CDR3 DNA: TGCGCCAGCAGCTTATTGAGAGGGTCCGATGAGCAGTTCTTC; CDR3 protein: CASSLLRGSDEQFF
J gene: TRBJ2-7; V gene: TRBV18; clone size: many; D gene: -; CDR3 DNA: TGTGCCAGCGCCGGCAAGGGGAACGAGCAGTACTTC; CDR3 protein: CASAGKGNEQYF
J gene: TRBJ1-5; V gene: TRBV20-1; clone size: -; D gene: TRBD1; CDR3 DNA: TGCAGTGCTAGAGATTCAGGCAGGGGGCTAATCAGCAATCAGCCCCAGCATTTT; CDR3 protein: CSARDSGRGLISNQPQHF